This TCR beta chain was sequenced for a study of blood T cell repertoires in COVID-19. Study summary: Specimens from acute and convalescent COVID-19 originated in the United States, Italy and Spain. Sample material is recorded as cDNA or gDNA derived from T cells, B-cell-depleted T cells, or PBMCs.

The germline gives CDR1 SNHLY, CDR2 FYNNEI. The V and J ends lost 8 bases and 6 bases, in that order; junction bases with no gene match: 4. The CDR3 runs 14 residues. Original analysis: Amplification from reference gene primers served as the basis for estimated nucleated cell counts. TCRdb keeps only in-frame clones here, not all; method: immunoSEQ multiplex PCR. The DNA was the basis for D and trimming; V, J and clone size are from that table. The sample carries roughly 20,000 clones, about 85% recorded once. This chain connects TRBV2 to TRBJ2-2; 12 nucleotides align to TRBD2. The receptor comes from a human donor in a cohort sampled during active COVID-19. Sequencing used peripheral blood. The CDR3 nucleotides are TGTGCCAGCCGTAGACTAGCGGGAGCCGGGGAGCTGTTTTTT. The encoded protein is CASRRLAGAGELFF.